Listed below are T cell receptor beta chains from one sample, sequenced in a study of cytomegalovirus exposure and HLA in healthy donors. The repertoire was sequenced with immunoSEQ multiplex PCR; TCRdb's copy has only in-frame clones and lacks some. The sample has approximately 130,000 clones, around 69% seen once. Material: PBMCs. These receptors were obtained from a human donor in good health. Each CDR3 is given with its conserved first and last residue. A D gene is named only where the DNA matches it firmly. The size field is filled for only some rows; it gives once, few, many or a size class.

d_gene	len	abundance	v_gene	j_gene	CDR3aa	CDR3nt
TRBD2	16	few	TRBV5-4	TRBJ2-3	CASSLGRDWATDTQYF	TGTGCCAGCAGCTTAGGGAGGGACTGGGCCACAGATACGCAGTATTTT
.	16	.	TRBV6-5	TRBJ1-2	CASSYSWQGLHYGYTF	TGTGCCAGCAGTTACTCATGGCAGGGATTGCACTATGGCTACACCTTC
.	15	.	TRBV6-5	TRBJ2-3	CASSYWAGRTDTQYF	TGTGCCAGCAGCTATTGGGCGGGCCGCACAGATACGCAGTATTTT
TRBD1	16	.	TRBV28	TRBJ2-5	CASSPTGTGDRETQYF	TGTGCCAGCAGTCCAACCGGGACAGGGGATCGAGAGACCCAGTACTTC
TRBD1	12	.	TRBV27	TRBJ1-5	CASSSGGRPQHF	TGTGCCAGCAGTTCAGGGGGGCGACCCCAGCATTTT
TRBD1	14	.	TRBV29-1	TRBJ2-1	CSAMTRQGTNEQFF	TGCAGCGCTATGACTAGACAGGGGACCAATGAGCAGTTCTTC
.	17	.	TRBV18	TRBJ2-3	CASSPYGGTRVPDTQYF	TGTGCCAGCTCACCATATGGGGGGACCCGTGTCCCAGATACGCAGTATTTT
.	20	.	TRBV21-1	TRBJ1-5	CASSTRLPGQNSPSNQPQHF	TGTGCCAGCAGCACGCGTCTACCGGGACAAAATAGCCCTAGCAATCAGCCCCAGCATTTT
TRBD2	20	.	TRBV5-4	TRBJ2-3	CASSLGGASGGPLTTDTQYF	TGTGCCAGCAGCTTGGGGGGGGCTAGCGGGGGCCCCTTAACCACAGATACGCAGTATTTT
.	12	.	TRBV11-2	TRBJ2-7	CASGGSSYEQYF	TGTGCCAGCGGTGGGAGCTCCTACGAGCAGTACTTC
TRBD2	15	.	TRBV9	TRBJ2-7	CASSRLGTSGYEQYF	TGTGCCAGCAGCAGATTAGGAACTAGCGGCTACGAGCAGTACTTC
.	13	.	TRBV5-1	TRBJ1-1	CASGRARETEAFF	TGCGCCAGCGGACGGGCCAGGGAAACTGAAGCTTTCTTT
.	17	few	TRBV28	TRBJ1-5	CALTSPSAQGRNQPQHF	TGTGCCTTAACGTCGCCGTCGGCGCAGGGCCGGAATCAGCCCCAGCATTTT
TRBD1	14	.	TRBV5-4	TRBJ2-5	CASSPTGSKETQYF	TGTGCCAGCAGCCCGACAGGGTCGAAAGAGACCCAGTACTTC
.	14	.	TRBV30	TRBJ1-1	CAWIIVPGVLGAFF	TGTGCCTGGATTATTGTTCCAGGGGTACTTGGAGCTTTCTTT
TRBD1	15	.	TRBV9	TRBJ1-2	CASSSTGGSSYGYTF	TGTGCCAGTTCGTCCACAGGGGGATCGTCCTATGGCTACACCTTC
.	16	.	TRBV7-2	TRBJ2-3	CASSLEGVFSTDTQYF	TGTGCCAGCAGCTTAGAGGGGGTCTTTAGCACAGATACGCAGTATTTT
TRBD2	13	once	TRBV10-3	TRBJ2-7	CAISQTSGGEQYF	TGTGCCATCAGTCAGACTAGCGGGGGTGAGCAGTACTTC
.	14	.	TRBV7-2	TRBJ2-5	CASSLGRARETQYF	TGTGCCAGCAGCTTAGGAAGAGCTCGGGAGACCCAGTACTTC
TRBD2	15	.	TRBV27	TRBJ2-7	CASSLLAGAPYEQYF	TGTGCCAGCAGTTTACTAGCGGGGGCCCCCTACGAGCAGTACTTC
TRBD1	14	.	TRBV5-4	TRBJ2-1	CASSLGQGADEQFF	TGTGCCAGCAGCTTGGGACAGGGGGCGGATGAGCAGTTCTTC
.	14	.	TRBV7-2	TRBJ2-2	CASSPGVLPGELFF	TGTGCCAGCAGCCCCGGGGTTCTCCCCGGGGAGCTGTTTTTT
TRBD1	15	few	TRBV6-1	TRBJ2-3	CASSPRTGNTDTQYF	TGTGCCAGCAGTCCCCGGACAGGAAACACAGATACGCAGTATTTT
TRBD1	24	few	TRBV2	TRBJ2-4	CASSGSMGRQGTDKYQGAKNIQYF	TGTGCCAGCAGTGGATCCATGGGACGACAGGGCACAGACAAGTACCAGGGGGCCAAAAACATTCAGTACTTC
.	15	.	TRBV7-3	TRBJ2-7	CASSLKEVPPYEQYF	TGTGCCAGCAGCTTAAAAGAGGTCCCCCCCTACGAGCAGTACTTC
.	14	.	TRBV30	TRBJ1-1	CACRGGNSGTEAFF	TGTGCCTGCCGGGGTGGGAATTCGGGCACTGAAGCTTTCTTT
TRBD1	12	.	TRBV11-1	TRBJ2-7	CASRGQSYEQYF	TGTGCCAGCAGGGGACAGTCTTACGAGCAGTACTTC
.	12	.	TRBV29-1	TRBJ1-3	CSVEYGGNTIYF	TGCAGCGTTGAATACGGTGGAAACACCATATATTTT
TRBD1	13	few	TRBV29-1	TRBJ2-5	CSVWTGPPETQYF	TGCAGCGTATGGACAGGGCCACCGGAGACCCAGTACTTC
.	15	.	TRBV7-2	TRBJ1-5	CASSLDARPNQPQHF	TGTGCCAGCAGCTTAGACGCCAGGCCGAATCAGCCCCAGCATTTT
.	15	.	TRBV6-5	TRBJ1-5	CASSYVAGADQPQHF	TGTGCCAGCAGTTACGTGGCAGGGGCGGATCAGCCCCAGCATTTT
TRBD1	15	.	TRBV6-5	TRBJ1-1	CASSPDRGAPTEAFF	TGTGCCAGCAGCCCGGACAGGGGGGCCCCCACTGAAGCTTTCTTT
TRBD1	16	.	TRBV5-6	TRBJ1-5	CASSLWDRGRNQPQHF	TGTGCCAGCAGCTTGTGGGACAGGGGCCGGAATCAGCCCCAGCATTTT
.	16	.	TRBV30	TRBJ1-6	CAWSRASLSYNSPLHF	TGTGCCTGGAGCAGGGCCTCCCTCTCCTATAATTCACCCCTCCACTTT
TRBD2	13	.	TRBV7-2	TRBJ2-3	CASSPLAGGPQYF	TGTGCCAGCAGCCCACTAGCGGGGGGCCCCCAGTATTTT
.	14	.	TRBV6-5	TRBJ1-1	CASSDRRGGTEAFF	TGTGCCAGCAGCGACCGGAGAGGAGGCACTGAAGCTTTCTTT
TRBD2	16	few	TRBV5-6	TRBJ2-1	CASSFKSGTSYNEQFF	TGTGCCAGCAGCTTTAAGTCCGGGACTAGCTACAATGAGCAGTTCTTC
.	13	.	TRBV9	TRBJ1-2	CASRGDGGDGYTF	TGTGCCAGCAGGGGGGATGGGGGCGATGGCTACACCTTC
.	15	.	TRBV14	TRBJ1-2	CASSQGRSRGYGYTF	TGTGCCAGCAGCCAAGGCCGCAGTAGAGGCTATGGCTACACCTTC
.	14	once	TRBV2	TRBJ1-2	CASSEEGTNYGYTF	TGTGCCAGCAGTGAAGAGGGGACTAACTATGGCTACACCTTC
TRBD1	15	.	TRBV4-1	TRBJ1-5	CASSSGQGVSQPQHF	TGCGCCAGCAGCTCGGGACAGGGTGTTAGTCAGCCCCAGCATTTT
TRBD1	13	.	TRBV2	TRBJ2-7	CASCTDRDYEQYF	TGTGCCAGCTGTACGGACAGGGACTACGAGCAGTACTTC
.	15	.	TRBV2	TRBJ1-4	CASSDRAGWGEKLFF	TGTGCCAGCAGTGACAGGGCCGGTTGGGGTGAAAAACTGTTTTTT
TRBD2	13	.	TRBV13	TRBJ2-3	CASSLAGTDTQYF	TGTGCCAGCAGTCTAGCGGGCACAGATACGCAGTATTTT
.	14	few	TRBV4-3	TRBJ2-7	CASSQARGNSGQYF	TGCGCCAGCAGCCAAGCTAGGGGGAATTCAGGCCAGTACTTC
TRBD1	16	.	TRBV15	TRBJ1-3	CATSREGDRGGNTIYF	TGTGCCACCAGCAGAGAGGGGGACAGGGGTGGAAACACCATATATTTT
.	12	.	TRBV19	TRBJ1-2	CATAGRMPGYTF	TGTGCCACCGCGGGCCGGATGCCTGGCTACACCTTC
.	14	.	TRBV6-1	TRBJ2-3	CASSVGAGTDTQYF	TGTGCCAGCAGTGTTGGGGCAGGCACAGATACGCAGTATTTT
TRBD1	16	.	TRBV4-2	TRBJ1-5	CASSQDGTGGNQPQHF	TGTGCCAGCAGCCAAGACGGGACAGGGGGTAATCAGCCCCAGCATTTT
.	14	.	TRBV5-4	TRBJ1-2	CASRRQTTNYGYTF	TGTGCCAGCAGGAGGCAGACGACTAACTATGGCTACACCTTC
.	13	once	TRBV7-2	TRBJ2-5	CASSLSGLETQYF	TGTGCCAGCAGCTTATCAGGGTTAGAGACCCAGTACTTC
.	15	.	TRBV2	TRBJ2-7	CASSGTGSASYEQYF	TGTGCCAGCAGTGGTACAGGGAGCGCGTCCTACGAGCAGTACTTC
.	13	once	TRBV7-2	TRBJ1-5	CASSLTGNQPQHF	TGTGCCAGCAGCCTTACAGGGAATCAGCCCCAGCATTTT
.	17	.	TRBV19	TRBJ2-1	CASSIDKWAGERVEQFF	TGTGCCAGTAGTATAGATAAGTGGGCAGGGGAAAGGGTTGAGCAGTTCTTC
TRBD1	16	.	TRBV19	TRBJ1-6	CASSITGADHNSPLHF	TGTGCCAGTAGTATAACAGGGGCCGACCATAATTCACCCCTCCACTTT
TRBD1	15	.	TRBV7-8	TRBJ2-7	CASSLARGQFSEQYF	TGTGCCAGCAGCTTAGCCAGGGGGCAGTTCTCCGAGCAGTACTTC
.	15	.	TRBV18	TRBJ1-4	CASSPVGASNEKLFF	TGTGCCAGCTCACCCGTAGGGGCGTCTAATGAAAAACTGTTTTTT
.	15	.	TRBV30	TRBJ2-7	CAWSAQRWGHDEQYF	TGTGCCTGGAGCGCCCAGAGGTGGGGGCACGACGAGCAGTACTTC
.	17	.	TRBV27	TRBJ2-4	CASSLHPRPGSKNIQYF	TGTGCCAGCAGTTTACATCCCCGTCCGGGATCCAAAAACATTCAGTACTTC
.	15	.	TRBV19	TRBJ2-2	CASSESGWNTGELFF	TGTGCCAGTAGTGAGTCGGGGTGGAACACCGGGGAGCTGTTTTTT